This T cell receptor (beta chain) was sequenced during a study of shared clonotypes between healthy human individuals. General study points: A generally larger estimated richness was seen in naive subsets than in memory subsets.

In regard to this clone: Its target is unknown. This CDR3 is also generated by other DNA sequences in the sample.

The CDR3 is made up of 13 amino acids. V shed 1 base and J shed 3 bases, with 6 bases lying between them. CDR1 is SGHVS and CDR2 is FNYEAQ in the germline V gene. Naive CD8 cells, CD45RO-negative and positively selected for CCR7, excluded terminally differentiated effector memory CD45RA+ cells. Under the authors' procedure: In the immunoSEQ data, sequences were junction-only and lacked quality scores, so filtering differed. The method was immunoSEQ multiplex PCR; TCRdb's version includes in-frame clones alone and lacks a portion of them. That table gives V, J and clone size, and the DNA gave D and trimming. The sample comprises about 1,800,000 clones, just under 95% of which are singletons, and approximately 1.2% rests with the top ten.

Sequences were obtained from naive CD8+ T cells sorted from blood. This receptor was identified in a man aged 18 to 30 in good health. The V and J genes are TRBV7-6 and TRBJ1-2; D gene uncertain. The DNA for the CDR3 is TGTGCCAGCAGCTTAGGGGCCGACTATGGCTACACCTTC. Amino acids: CASSLGADYGYTF.